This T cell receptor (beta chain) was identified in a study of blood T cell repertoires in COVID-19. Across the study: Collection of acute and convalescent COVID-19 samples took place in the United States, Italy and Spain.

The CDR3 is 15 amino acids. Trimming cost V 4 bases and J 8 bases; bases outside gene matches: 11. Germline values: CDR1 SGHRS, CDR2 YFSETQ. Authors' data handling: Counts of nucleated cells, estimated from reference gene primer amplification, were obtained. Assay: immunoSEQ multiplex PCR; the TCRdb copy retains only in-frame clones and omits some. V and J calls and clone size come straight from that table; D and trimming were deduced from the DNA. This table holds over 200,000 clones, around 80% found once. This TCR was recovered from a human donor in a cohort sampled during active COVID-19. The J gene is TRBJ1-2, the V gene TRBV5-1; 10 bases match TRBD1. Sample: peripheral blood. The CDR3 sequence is CASSQGTGVGWGYTF. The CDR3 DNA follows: TGCGCCAGCAGCCAGGGGACAGGGGTAGGATGGGGCTACACCTTC. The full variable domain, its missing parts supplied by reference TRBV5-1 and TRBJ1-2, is KAGVTQTPRYLIKTRGQQVTLSCSPISGHRSVSWYQQTPGQGLQFLFEYFSETQRNKGNFPGRFSGRQFSNSRSEMNVSTLELGDSALYLCASSQGTGVGWGYTFGSGTRLTVV.